The 12 T cell receptor beta chains listed next were all sequenced from one sample in a study of human T cells and chemical hapten exposure. TCRdb used MiXCR to reprocess the RACE reads, holding one entry per CDR3 protein. The sample holds approximately 400,000 distinct CDR3 sequences, around 5% seen once. The time point: patch test 1, 2 weeks after DPC sensitization. Treatment given: therapeutic diphenylcyclopropenone sensitization with weekly scalp DPC. The sample here was whole blood, taken in connection with sensitization to the hapten diphenylcyclopropenone (DPC). Receptor source: a woman between 50 and 59 years old with alopecia areata. Some clones in this sample may be carry-over from other donors' samples.

The sample holds a few counts of this clonotype. The chain has TRBV29-1 and TRBJ2-5; no clear D. V shed 4 bases and J shed 4 bases, with 7 bases lying between them. Germline loops: CDR1 SQVTM, CDR2 ANQGSEA. The CDR3 loop spans 11 amino acids. The CDR3 DNA is TGCAGCGTTGTTCTCTCAGAGACCCAGTACTTC. Its translation: CSVVLSETQYF.

There are many counts of this clonotype. This chain connects TRBV11-3 to TRBJ1-5, with TRBD1 as a possible D gene (5 bases). V lost 5 bases and J 3 bases, leaving 20 bases between the germline ends. The V gene's germline CDR1 is SGHNT and CDR2 YENEEA. The CDR3 spans 17 residues. For the CDR3, the DNA is TGTGCCAGCAGCCGCAGTTGGACACTCAGCGTCAATCAGCCCCAGCATTTT. Its translation is CASSRSWTLSVNQPQHF.

This rearrangement joins TRBV20-1 to TRBJ2-3; TRBD2 matches 7 bases. The germline V gene encodes CDR1 DFQATT and CDR2 SNEGSKA (reference sequence). This CDR3 comprises 14 residues. J was trimmed by 4 bases and V by 6 bases; bases with no gene match: 10. For the CDR3, the DNA is TGCAGTGCAATGAGGCCGGGAGGACCAGATACGCAGTATTTT. It codes for CSAMRPGGPDTQYF.

This clonotype has a count of ten or more. V gene TRBV7-9 combines with J gene TRBJ1-2; no reliable D call. The length of the CDR3 is 11 residues. Looked up from germline, CDR1 is SEHNR and CDR2 is FQNEAQ (reference sequence). V was clipped by 1 base and J by 7 bases, with 4 bases between them. This CDR3 is CASSLEAGYTF. The DNA for the CDR3 is TGTGCCAGCAGCTTAGAGGCTGGCTACACCTTC.

The J gene is TRBJ2-3, the V gene TRBV7-6; the match to TRBD2 covers 8 bases. This CDR3 comprises 17 residues. From germline, CDR1 is SGHVS and CDR2 FNYEAQ. After removal of 2 bases from V and 0 bases from J, the junction contained 7 bases not matched to a gene. CDR3: CASSLSGGGISTDTQYF. In DNA form, the CDR3 reads TGTGCCAGCAGCTTAAGTGGCGGGGGGATTAGCACAGATACGCAGTATTTT.

The V gene is TRBV4-2, the J gene TRBJ2-1; the match to TRBD2 covers 10 bases. Losses at the gene ends were 4 bases for V and 2 bases for J; bases not matched to a gene: 11. Germline CDR1 and CDR2: LGHNA and YNFKEQ. This CDR3 is 18 amino acids long. The CDR3 spells CASSPLPGLASAYNEQFF. In DNA form, the CDR3 reads TGTGCCAGCAGCCCCCTGCCGGGACTAGCGAGTGCCTACAATGAGCAGTTCTTC.

This clonotype was observed a single time. A much larger clonotype is one base distant, so this may be a read error. This chain uses TRBV12-3 or TRBV12-4 with TRBJ2-2; D is undetermined. The CDR3 has 11 amino acids. CDR3 coding DNA: TGTGCCAGCAGTAACATCGGGGAGCTGTTTTTT. It specifies CASSNIGELFF.

This clonotype was detected only a few times. This sequence joins TRBV10-3 and TRBJ2-1; tentatively, D is TRBD2 (7 bases). Trimming removed 11 bases at V and 4 bases at J, with 27 bases between. Germline CDR1 reads ENHRY; CDR2 reads SYGVKD. The CDR3 extends over 17 amino acids. The CDR3 reads CASRGGEAGTHYNEQFF. CDR3 DNA: TGTGCCTCCCGAGGGGGTGAAGCGGGGACCCATTACAATGAGCAGTTCTTC.

In this sample, this clonotype turned up many times. J is TRBJ2-3 and V is TRBV24-1, with TRBD2 identical over 7 bases. This CDR3 is built from 15 residues. Germline CDR1 KGHDR, CDR2 SFDVKD. After removal of 7 bases from V and 8 bases from J, the junction contained 14 bases not matched to a gene. CDR3: CATRGQGDYVGTQYF. The DNA for the CDR3 is TGTGCCACCAGGGGTCAAGGGGACTATGTCGGTACGCAGTATTTT.

The table lists this clonotype with many counts. The CDR3 nucleotides read TGCAGCGCTTCGACAGGGGAGGGATCACCCCTCCACTTT. Translated, it gives CSASTGEGSPLHF. This rearrangement joins TRBV29-1 to TRBJ1-6, with 8 bases identical to TRBD1. The V and J ends lost 7 bases and 10 bases, in that order; junction bases with no gene match: 9. There are 13 residues in the CDR3. The germline V gene has CDR1 SQVTM and CDR2 ANQGSEA.

On this clonotype: With a much larger clone just one base away, this may be a read error. V gene TRBV20-1 combines with J gene TRBJ2-1, with a tentative D call TRBD2 (5 bases). The CDR3 consists of 13 residues. CDR1 is DFQATT and CDR2 is SNEGSKA in the germline V gene (reference sequence). The CDR3 bases are TGCAGTACTAGATCCTCCAGCGTGGGTGAGCAGTTCTTC. This translates into CSTRSSSVGEQFF.

This chain uses TRBV6-1 with TRBJ1-2; tentatively, D is TRBD1 (6 bases). Germline lookup yields CDR1 MNHNS and CDR2 SASEGT. The CDR3 has 14 amino acids. Trimming removed 0 bases from V and 8 bases from J, with 13 bases in between. In nucleotides, the CDR3 is TGTGCCAGCAGTGAAGCGGGCCCCAGGGGCGGCTACACCTTC. Translation: CASSEAGPRGGYTF.